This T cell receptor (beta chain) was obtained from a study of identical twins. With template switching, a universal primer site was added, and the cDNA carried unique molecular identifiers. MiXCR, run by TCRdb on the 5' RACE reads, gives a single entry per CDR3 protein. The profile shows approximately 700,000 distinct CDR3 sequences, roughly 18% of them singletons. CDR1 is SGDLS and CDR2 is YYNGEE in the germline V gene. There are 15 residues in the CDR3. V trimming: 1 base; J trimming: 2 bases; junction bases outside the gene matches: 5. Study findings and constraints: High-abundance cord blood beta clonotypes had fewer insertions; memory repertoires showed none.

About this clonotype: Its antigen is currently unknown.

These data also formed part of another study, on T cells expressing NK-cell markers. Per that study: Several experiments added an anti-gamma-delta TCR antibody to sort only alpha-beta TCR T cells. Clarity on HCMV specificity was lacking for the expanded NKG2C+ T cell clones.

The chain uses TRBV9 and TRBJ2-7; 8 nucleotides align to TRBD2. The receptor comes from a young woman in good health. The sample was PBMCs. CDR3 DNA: TGTGCCAGCAGCGTACGGGGCGGGGGGCCCTACGAGCAGTACTTC. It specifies CASSVRGGGPYEQYF.